This T cell receptor (beta chain) is drawn from a study of monozygotic twins with inflammatory bowel disease. With no T cell sorting beforehand, total RNA was isolated from whole blood. The CDR3 consists of 14 residues. The germline V gene encodes CDR1 SQVTM and CDR2 ANQGSEA. With respect to this clonotype: As yet, its antigen is unknown.

TCRdb reprocessed the 5' RACE reads and reports one entry per CDR3 protein, with no DNA. This sample contains around 450,000 distinct CDR3 sequences. Study-level results: For IBD patients, clonotypes shared with others were fewer than for healthy twins, especially with disease activity. Among twins, concordant and discordant pairs did not differ in repertoire similarity, possibly from limited power. Data gave no support to a single strong signal or clonotype associated with IBD.

V usage is TRBV29-1 and J usage is TRBJ2-7; TCRdb designates TRBD1, a call that cannot be tested without DNA. This clonotype was obtained from a human donor with ulcerative colitis or Crohn's disease, or a healthy co-twin of an affected twin (not recorded which). The sample consisted of blood. The CDR3 loop reads CSPRGRGRSYEQYF.